This record concerns one T cell receptor beta chain sequence. Germline lookup yields CDR1 SGHRS and CDR2 YFSETQ. CDR3 length: 13 residues. Trimming removed 9 bases at V and 1 base at J, with 13 bases between. The authors drew around 9.3 milliliters of peripheral blood from each donor. This specimen belongs to a study of blood T cells in healthy people across ages. Overall study context: About one barcoded beta molecule per two T cells came from capture by template switching.

Using a J-beta primer mix together with a sample-barcoded 5' primer, a second PCR was run for roughly 7 to 11 cycles. From each sample, at least 2.5 million paired-end reads containing CDR3 were obtained. TCRdb redid the calling of the 5' RACE reads with MiXCR, one entry per CDR3 protein. Of 800,000 to 950,000 distinct CDR3 sequences listed, about 27% are singletons. The sample was also linked to a second study, of T cells of mothers and their children. That investigation notes: Each mother yielded more than 9 million TCR beta CDR3 reads. Each child yielded some 3 million reads.

This chain uses TRBV5-1 with TRBJ1-1, with D possibly matching TRBD1 (5 bases). The sequence was collected from a woman aged 40-49 years in good health. The sample was blood. The CDR3 loop is CATRDTGNTEAFF. The DNA for the CDR3 is TGCGCCACCAGGGATACAGGGAACACTGAAGCTTTCTTT.